The sample holds one count of the clone carrying this T cell receptor beta chain. This sample is drawn from a study of blood T cell repertoires in COVID-19. For the study at large: The United States, Italy and Spain were the sources of the acute and convalescent COVID-19 samples.

The CDR3 loop spans 13 amino acids. Per the germline V gene, CDR1 is ENHRY and CDR2 is SYGVKD. With 4 bases removed from V and 3 bases from J, the gap between germline ends came to 10 bases. Profiled with immunoSEQ multiplex PCR; TCRdb holds only in-frame clones, not every one. The sample consists of 300,000 to 400,000 clones, approximately 89% of them appearing once. This clonotype was sampled from a woman aged 30 to 39 with COVID-19, enrolled during active disease. Input material: peripheral blood. The chain couples TRBV10-3 to TRBJ2-7, with a weak D call TRBD2 (6 bases). CDR3 amino acids: CAISVGGSYEQYF. DNA for the CDR3: TGTGCCATCAGTGTGGGGGGTAGCTACGAGCAGTACTTC.